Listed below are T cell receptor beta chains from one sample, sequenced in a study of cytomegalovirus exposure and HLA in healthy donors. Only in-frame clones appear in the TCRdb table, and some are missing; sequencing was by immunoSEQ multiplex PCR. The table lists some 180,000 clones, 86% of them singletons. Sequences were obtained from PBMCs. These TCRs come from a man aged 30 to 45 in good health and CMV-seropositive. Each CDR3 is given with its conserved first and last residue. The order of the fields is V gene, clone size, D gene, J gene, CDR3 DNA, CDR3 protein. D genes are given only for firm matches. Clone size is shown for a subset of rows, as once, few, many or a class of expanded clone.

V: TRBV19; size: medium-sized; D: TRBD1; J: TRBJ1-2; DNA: TGTGCCAGTAGGCCGGGACAGGGGGCGGGGGACACCTTC; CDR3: CASRPGQGAGDTF
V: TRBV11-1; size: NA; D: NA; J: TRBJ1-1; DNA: TGTGCCAGCAGCTTAGGATCATTTGAAGCTTTCTTT; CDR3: CASSLGSFEAFF
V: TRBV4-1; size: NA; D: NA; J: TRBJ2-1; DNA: TGCGCCAGCAGCCAGGAGAGGGACCCCTACAATGAGCAGTTCTTC; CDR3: CASSQERDPYNEQFF
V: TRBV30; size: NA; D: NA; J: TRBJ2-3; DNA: TGTGCCTGGAGTGTCCAAGGGACTTTATCGGATACGCAGTATTTT; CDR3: CAWSVQGTLSDTQYF
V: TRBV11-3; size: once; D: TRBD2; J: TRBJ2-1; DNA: TGTGCCAGCAGCTTCACTAGCGGGAGCTGGAATGAGCAGTTCTTC; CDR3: CASSFTSGSWNEQFF
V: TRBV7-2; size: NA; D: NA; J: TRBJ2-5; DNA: TGTGCCAGCAGCTTAGCGGGCGGGTACCAAGAGACCCAGTACTTC; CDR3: CASSLAGGYQETQYF
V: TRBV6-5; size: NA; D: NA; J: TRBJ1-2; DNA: TGTGCCAGCAGTTACGGACAAATGGGGTTCTATGGCTACACCTTC; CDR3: CASSYGQMGFYGYTF
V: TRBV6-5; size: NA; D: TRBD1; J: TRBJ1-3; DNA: TGTGCCAGCACCACAGGGGCTGGAAACACCATATATTTT; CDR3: CASTTGAGNTIYF
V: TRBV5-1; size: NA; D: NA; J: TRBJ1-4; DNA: TGCGCCAGCAGCTGGCACCCGGAGGGAAGTGAAAAACTGTTTTTT; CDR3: CASSWHPEGSEKLFF
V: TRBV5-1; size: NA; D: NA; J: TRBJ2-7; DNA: TGCGCCAGCAGCTTTACTAAGGACGAGCAGTACTTC; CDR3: CASSFTKDEQYF
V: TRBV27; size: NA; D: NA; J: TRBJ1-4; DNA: TGTGCCAGCAGTTTATCGGGGGGAATGGGTGGTGAAAAACTGTTTTTT; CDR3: CASSLSGGMGGEKLFF
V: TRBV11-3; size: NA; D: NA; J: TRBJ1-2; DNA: TGTGCCAGCAGCTCAAACCTTTATGGCTACACCTTC; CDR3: CASSSNLYGYTF
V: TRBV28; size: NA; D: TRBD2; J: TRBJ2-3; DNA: TGTGCCAGCAGTTCGTCCCGGGAGGGCACAGATACGCAGTATTTT; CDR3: CASSSSREGTDTQYF
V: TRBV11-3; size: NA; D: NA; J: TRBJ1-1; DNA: TGTGCCAGCAGCACGAGGGGGGAGGAGAACACTGAAGCTTTCTTT; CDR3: CASSTRGEENTEAFF
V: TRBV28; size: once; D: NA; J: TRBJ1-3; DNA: TGTGCCAGCATAACAGCAAGCTCTGGAAACACCATATATTTT; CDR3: CASITASSGNTIYF
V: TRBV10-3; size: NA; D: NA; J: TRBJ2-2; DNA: TGTGCCATCAGTGAGTCGGCAGTATCGGACACCGGGGAGCTGTTTTTT; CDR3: CAISESAVSDTGELFF
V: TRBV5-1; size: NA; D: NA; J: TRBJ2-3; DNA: TGCGCCAGCAGCTTGGTCCGCGGCACCACAGATACGCAGTATTTT; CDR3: CASSLVRGTTDTQYF
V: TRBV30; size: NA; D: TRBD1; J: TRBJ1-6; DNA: TGTGCCTGGAGCCGGGGGACAGGGTTAGACTCACCCCTCCACTTT; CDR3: CAWSRGTGLDSPLHF
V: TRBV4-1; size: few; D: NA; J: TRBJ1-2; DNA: TGCGCCAGCAGCCAAGAAGCCGGGTTCTATGGCTACACCTTC; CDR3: CASSQEAGFYGYTF
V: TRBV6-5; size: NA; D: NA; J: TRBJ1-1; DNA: TGTGCCAGCAGTTCAGTCACTGAAGCTTTCTTT; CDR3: CASSSVTEAFF
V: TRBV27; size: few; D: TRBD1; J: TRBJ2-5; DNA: TGTGCCAGCGGAAAGGCCGGGACAGGGGGCGAGACCCAGTACTTC; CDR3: CASGKAGTGGETQYF
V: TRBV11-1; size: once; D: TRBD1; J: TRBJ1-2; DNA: TGTGCCAGCAGCTCACAGGGGAACTATGGCTACACCTTC; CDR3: CASSSQGNYGYTF
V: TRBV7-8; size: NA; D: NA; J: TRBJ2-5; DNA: TGTGCCAGCAGTCAGGGCGGGGGCCCCGGGGAGACCCAGTACTTC; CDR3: CASSQGGGPGETQYF
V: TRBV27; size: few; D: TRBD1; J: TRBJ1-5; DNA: TGTGCCAGCAGTGCTACAGGGGGATATCAGCCCCAGCATTTT; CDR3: CASSATGGYQPQHF
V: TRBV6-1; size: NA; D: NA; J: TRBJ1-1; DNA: TGTGCCAGCAGCATATCTGAGACTGAAGCTTTCTTT; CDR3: CASSISETEAFF
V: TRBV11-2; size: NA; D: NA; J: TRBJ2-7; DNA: TGTGCCAGCAGCTTAGGCCCGAGGTCCTCCTACGAGCAGTACTTC; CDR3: CASSLGPRSSYEQYF
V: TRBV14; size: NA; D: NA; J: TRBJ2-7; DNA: TGTGCCAGCAGCCATGGCTCCGCGAGCTCCTACGAGCAGTACTTC; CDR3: CASSHGSASSYEQYF
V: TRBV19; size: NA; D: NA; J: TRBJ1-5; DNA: TGTGCCAGTACCGGGGGGGATAGCAATCAGCCCCAGCATTTT; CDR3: CASTGGDSNQPQHF
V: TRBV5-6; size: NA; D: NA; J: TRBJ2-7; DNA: TGTGCCAGCAGCTCTGGACTCCCCCAACCCTACGAGCAGTACTTC; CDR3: CASSSGLPQPYEQYF
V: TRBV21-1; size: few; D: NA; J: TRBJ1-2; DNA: TGTGCCAGCAGCTTTTTTCGACAGCTAGCTAACTATGGCTACACCTTC; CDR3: CASSFFRQLANYGYTF
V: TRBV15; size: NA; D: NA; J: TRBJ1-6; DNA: TGTGCCACCAGCCCTTCTAGTTTCCCAGGTGGTTCACCCCTCCACTTT; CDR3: CATSPSSFPGGSPLHF
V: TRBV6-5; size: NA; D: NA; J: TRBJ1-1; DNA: TGTGCCAGCAGGTCTGAGGTTGTGAACACTGAAGCTTTCTTT; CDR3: CASRSEVVNTEAFF